A selection of T cell receptor beta chains follows, all from one sample in a study of long-term antiretroviral therapy in people with HIV. Profiling relied on immunoSEQ multiplex PCR, and the TCRdb table lists in-frame clones only, not all of them. This sample has tens of thousands of clones, with about 83% found just once. Sample: unsorted PBMCs, taken 0.4 years before starting antiretroviral therapy. The receptors shown here come from a man between 18 and 35 years old with HIV. CDR3s include the opening cysteine and the closing phenylalanine or tryptophan. Fields, in order: CDR3 length, V gene, D gene, clone size, J gene, CDR3 protein, CDR3 DNA. D genes are given only for firm matches. The size field is filled for only some rows; it gives once, few, many or a size class.

14	TRBV7-9	TRBD2	once	TRBJ2-7	CASRSSGSSYEQYF	TGTGCCAGCAGAAGTAGCGGGAGCTCCTACGAGCAGTACTTC
17	TRBV6-1	NA	NA	TRBJ1-3	CASSEALRGRSGNTIYF	TGTGCCAGCAGTGAAGCGCTTAGGGGCCGCTCTGGAAACACCATATATTTT
15	TRBV19	TRBD1	NA	TRBJ2-3	CASRLEGTGTDTQYF	TGTGCCAGTAGGCTGGAGGGGACAGGGACGGATACGCAGTATTTT
18	TRBV12-5	TRBD1	NA	TRBJ1-3	CASGLHSGQESSGNTIYF	TGTGCTAGTGGTTTGCACTCCGGACAGGAGAGCTCTGGAAACACCATATATTTT
13	TRBV7-9	NA	NA	TRBJ2-7	CASRTGNNYEQYF	TGTGCCAGCAGAACAGGGAATAACTACGAGCAGTACTTC
13	TRBV27	NA	medium-sized	TRBJ1-2	CASSLSSTVGYTF	TGTGCCAGCAGTTTATCGTCGACAGTTGGCTACACCTTC
18	TRBV7-3	NA	NA	TRBJ2-6	CASSQTGTVNSGANVLTF	TGTGCCAGCAGCCAGACCGGGACGGTGAACTCTGGGGCCAACGTCCTGACTTTC
14	TRBV30	NA	NA	TRBJ2-7	CAWSENRERNEQYF	TGTGCCTGGAGTGAGAACAGGGAGCGTAACGAGCAGTACTTC
16	TRBV9	TRBD1	NA	TRBJ1-2	CASSHTSRGPNYGYTF	TGTGCCAGCAGCCACACTTCCAGGGGGCCTAACTATGGCTACACCTTC
14	TRBV29-1	NA	NA	TRBJ1-2	CSAKRDAGFYGYTF	TGCAGTGCGAAACGGGACGCGGGGTTCTATGGCTACACCTTC
15	TRBV4-1	NA	NA	TRBJ1-4	CASSQVGGGREKLFF	TGCGCCAGCAGCCAAGTAGGTGGGGGTCGGGAAAAACTGTTTTTT
17	TRBV7-2	NA	NA	TRBJ2-6	CASSSLQGVAGANVLTF	TGTGCCAGCAGCTCCCTACAGGGTGTGGCGGGGGCCAACGTCCTGACTTTC
13	TRBV30	NA	NA	TRBJ2-7	CAWSTYRAGEQYF	TGTGCCTGGAGTACCTACAGGGCCGGCGAGCAGTACTTC
14	TRBV5-1	TRBD2	NA	TRBJ2-1	CASGTSGRAYEQFF	TGCGCCAGCGGGACTAGCGGGAGGGCTTATGAGCAGTTCTTC
14	TRBV9	TRBD2	NA	TRBJ2-7	CASSVGGEGYEQYF	TGTGCCAGCAGCGTAGGAGGGGAGGGCTACGAGCAGTACTTC
15	TRBV28	TRBD1	NA	TRBJ2-7	CASRADRAPSYEQYF	TGTGCCAGCAGGGCCGACAGGGCCCCCTCTTACGAGCAGTACTTC
13	TRBV30	TRBD1	NA	TRBJ1-3	CAWRDRGRNTIYF	TGTGCCTGGAGGGACAGGGGTAGAAACACCATATATTTT
17	TRBV10-3	NA	NA	TRBJ2-6	CAITEFAQVTGANVLTF	TGTGCCATCACTGAGTTTGCACAGGTTACTGGGGCCAACGTCCTGACTTTC
13	TRBV30	NA	NA	TRBJ2-7	CAWSRGNSYEQYF	TGTGCCTGGAGTAGGGGTAACTCCTACGAGCAGTACTTC
15	TRBV7-9	NA	NA	TRBJ2-5	CASSSSGGRAETQYF	TGTGCCAGCAGCTCCTCGGGGGGCAGGGCTGAGACCCAGTACTTC
10	TRBV2	NA	NA	TRBJ2-5	CASSTRGQYF	TGTGCCAGCAGCACTAGGGGCCAGTACTTC
15	TRBV7-8	NA	NA	TRBJ1-3	CASSLVRAGGNTIYF	TGTGCCAGCAGCTTAGTACGGGCTGGCGGAAACACCATATATTTT
15	TRBV10-3	TRBD1	NA	TRBJ1-1	CAISEATGGYTEAFF	TGTGCCATCAGTGAGGCGACAGGGGGCTACACTGAAGCTTTCTTT
10	TRBV10-3	NA	NA	TRBJ2-1	CAIPAEEQFF	TGTGCCATTCCCGCGGAGGAGCAGTTCTTC
14	TRBV5-1	TRBD1	NA	TRBJ2-1	CASRSEGQGAEQFF	TGCGCCAGCAGGTCTGAAGGACAGGGGGCTGAGCAGTTCTTC
14	TRBV15	NA	NA	TRBJ2-1	CATSIVAAGDEQFF	TGTGCCACCAGCATAGTGGCCGCAGGAGATGAGCAGTTCTTC
19	TRBV29-1	TRBD2	NA	TRBJ2-6	CSVVLVLGAGGHGANVLTF	TGCAGCGTTGTTTTAGTACTAGGAGCGGGGGGGCATGGGGCCAACGTCCTGACTTTC
12	TRBV7-9	NA	few	TRBJ1-5	CASSFGNQPQHF	TGTGCCAGCAGCTTCGGAAATCAGCCCCAGCATTTT
15	TRBV25-1	NA	NA	TRBJ1-2	CASSQDWGDDYGYTF	TGTGCCAGCAGCCAAGATTGGGGTGACGACTATGGCTACACCTTC
11	TRBV10-2	NA	NA	TRBJ2-7	CASLENYEQYF	TGCGCCAGCCTGGAAAACTACGAGCAGTACTTC
14	TRBV7-9	NA	NA	TRBJ2-7	CASSRRQDPYEQYF	TGTGCCAGCAGCCGGAGACAGGACCCCTACGAGCAGTACTTC
16	TRBV2	NA	NA	TRBJ1-1	CASSFPRGPSNTEAFF	TGTGCCAGCAGTTTCCCCCGGGGTCCCTCGAACACTGAAGCTTTCTTT
17	TRBV19	TRBD1	NA	TRBJ1-6	CASSIKRGGQGDSPLHF	TGTGCCAGTAGTATAAAGAGGGGAGGACAGGGGGATTCACCCCTCCACTTT
17	TRBV9	NA	NA	TRBJ1-2	CASSVSPRGEGNYGYTF	TGTGCCAGCAGCGTATCCCCCCGAGGTGAAGGGAACTATGGCTACACCTTC
15	TRBV7-3	TRBD1	once	TRBJ2-1	CASSLRDSQRDEQFF	TGTGCCAGCAGCTTAAGGGACAGCCAACGCGATGAGCAGTTCTTC
16	TRBV7-2	NA	NA	TRBJ2-1	CASSLVGGRAANEQFF	TGTGCCAGCAGCTTAGTAGGGGGGCGGGCCGCCAATGAGCAGTTCTTC
13	TRBV4-1	NA	NA	TRBJ2-5	CASSPAWEETQYF	TGCGCCAGCAGCCCCGCATGGGAGGAGACCCAGTACTTC
14	TRBV10-3	TRBD1	NA	TRBJ1-1	CAISEVRGRTEAFF	TGTGCCATCAGTGAAGTTAGGGGGCGAACTGAAGCTTTCTTT
13	TRBV7-9	NA	NA	TRBJ1-2	CASSLGGNYGYTF	TGTGCCAGCAGCTTGGGGGGAAACTATGGCTACACCTTC